These T cell receptor beta chains were read from a single sample in a study of T cell responses to AZD1222 COVID-19 vaccine. Measured with immunoSEQ multiplex PCR; TCRdb has only the in-frame clones, and not every one. In the table there are tens of thousands of clones, 88% of which are singletons. Source: peripheral blood, taken 28 days after the second dose of the MenACWY control vaccine. The source is an adult who received the MenACWY meningococcal vaccine as a control. The conserved cysteine and the conserved F or W are not part of the CDR3 here. The size entry is marked missing in some rows and otherwise reads once, few, many or a size class.

V: TRBV5-5; J: TRBJ2-5; length: 14; size: NA; CDR3: ASSFSSGGHQETQY
V: TRBV19; J: TRBJ1-6; length: 14; size: once; CDR3: ASSMEGRSYNSPLH
V: TRBV30; J: TRBJ1-5; length: 11; size: NA; CDR3: AWSEGSNQPQH
V: TRBV3-1/TRBV3-2; J: TRBJ1-5; length: 13; size: NA; CDR3: ASSQDVGGNQPQH
V: TRBV4-1; J: TRBJ1-4; length: 16; size: NA; CDR3: ASSRAPGQGGNNEKLF
V: TRBV19; J: TRBJ1-1; length: 11; size: NA; CDR3: ASSSTGDSEAF
V: TRBV19; J: TRBJ1-3; length: 15; size: NA; CDR3: ASSTGRGQNSGNTIY
V: TRBV14; J: TRBJ1-2; length: 12; size: NA; CDR3: ASSRDRATYGYT
V: TRBV18; J: TRBJ2-7; length: 13; size: once; CDR3: ASSTLLQGAYEQY
V: TRBV20-1; J: TRBJ1-2; length: 9; size: few; CDR3: SATPNYGYT
V: TRBV7-2; J: TRBJ2-3; length: 10; size: once; CDR3: ASSRGRDTQY
V: TRBV3-1/TRBV3-2; J: TRBJ1-2; length: 13; size: NA; CDR3: ASSQEMAAGFGYT
V: TRBV14; J: TRBJ1-2; length: 12; size: NA; CDR3: ASSPSLGSSGYT
V: TRBV12-3/TRBV12-4; J: TRBJ1-5; length: 11; size: NA; CDR3: ASSPGNRQPQH
V: TRBV19; J: TRBJ1-6; length: 15; size: NA; CDR3: ASSTERTSSYNSPLH
V: TRBV4-2; J: TRBJ2-1; length: 13; size: few; CDR3: ASSSGGGPYNEQF
V: TRBV29-1; J: TRBJ2-1; length: 11; size: NA; CDR3: SVAGAQANEQF
V: TRBV11-2; J: TRBJ1-4; length: 15; size: NA; CDR3: ASSGGLGTALNEKLF
V: TRBV7-8; J: TRBJ2-3; length: 13; size: NA; CDR3: ASSINRGSTDTQY
V: TRBV9; J: TRBJ1-2; length: 12; size: NA; CDR3: ASSLGGVNYGYT
V: TRBV7-3; J: TRBJ1-2; length: 12; size: once; CDR3: ASSPNRARGGYT
V: TRBV4-1; J: TRBJ2-4; length: 17; size: NA; CDR3: ASSQEPQGGLLAKNIQY
V: TRBV29-1; J: TRBJ1-2; length: 9; size: NA; CDR3: SVHGGKGYT
V: TRBV4-3; J: TRBJ1-5; length: 14; size: NA; CDR3: ASSQGVVPPNQPQH
V: TRBV30; J: TRBJ1-1; length: 10; size: NA; CDR3: AWRGSYTEAF
V: TRBV7-3; J: TRBJ2-3; length: 11; size: NA; CDR3: ASSPGVADTQY
V: TRBV4-2; J: TRBJ2-5; length: 11; size: NA; CDR3: ASSRGGQETQY
V: TRBV9; J: TRBJ1-2; length: 10; size: few; CDR3: ASSPTNYGYT
V: TRBV23-1; J: TRBJ1-1; length: 9; size: NA; CDR3: ASSNSFGAF
V: TRBV5-6; J: TRBJ2-3; length: 13; size: NA; CDR3: ASSLREGRTDTQY
V: TRBV2; J: TRBJ1-5; length: 13; size: NA; CDR3: ASVPDGQGNQPQH
V: TRBV2; J: TRBJ1-2; length: 11; size: NA; CDR3: ASREQGSTGYT
V: TRBV6-5; J: TRBJ1-5; length: 13; size: once; CDR3: ASSSQAGLNQPQH
V: TRBV5-1; J: TRBJ2-7; length: 9; size: NA; CDR3: ASSLDYEQY
V: TRBV27; J: TRBJ1-4; length: 11; size: NA; CDR3: ASRGQSNEKLF
V: TRBV2; J: TRBJ1-1; length: 13; size: few; CDR3: ASRGRWGPNTEAF
V: TRBV11-1; J: TRBJ2-7; length: 10; size: NA; CDR3: ASSLNRDEQY
V: TRBV27; J: TRBJ2-2; length: 12; size: NA; CDR3: ASRLGQLIGELF
V: TRBV3-1/TRBV3-2; J: TRBJ1-1; length: 12; size: NA; CDR3: ASSQDRTAGEAF
V: TRBV30; J: TRBJ1-3; length: 12; size: NA; CDR3: AWGLFGSGNTIY
V: TRBV5-1; J: TRBJ2-7; length: 12; size: few; CDR3: ASSLTGQGYEQY
V: TRBV5-4; J: TRBJ1-6; length: 13; size: NA; CDR3: ASSIGTPGNSPLH
V: TRBV9; J: TRBJ1-2; length: 13; size: NA; CDR3: ASSPTIGQNYGYT
V: TRBV19; J: TRBJ2-5; length: 12; size: NA; CDR3: ASSPTSSEETQY
V: TRBV5-6; J: TRBJ1-3; length: 12; size: NA; CDR3: ASGPGGSGNTIY
V: TRBV13; J: TRBJ2-6; length: 11; size: NA; CDR3: ASGLPGANVLT
V: TRBV9; J: TRBJ2-7; length: 14; size: NA; CDR3: ASSVEEGGPSYEQY
V: TRBV18; J: TRBJ2-1; length: 12; size: few; CDR3: ASSLSTGDNEQF
V: TRBV7-6; J: TRBJ2-3; length: 14; size: NA; CDR3: ASSLVGGGYTDTQY
V: TRBV7-2; J: TRBJ1-4; length: 12; size: NA; CDR3: ASTQGSANEKLF
V: TRBV7-3; J: TRBJ1-1; length: 12; size: NA; CDR3: ASSLQGWNTEAF
V: TRBV4-3; J: TRBJ2-4; length: 11; size: NA; CDR3: ASSQGRDHIQY
V: TRBV28; J: TRBJ2-2; length: 12; size: NA; CDR3: ATRQPLNTGELF
V: TRBV24-1; J: TRBJ1-5; length: 11; size: NA; CDR3: ATSAGANTPQH
V: TRBV6-4; J: TRBJ2-6; length: 13; size: NA; CDR3: ASSTEGVGANVLT
V: TRBV19; J: TRBJ2-3; length: 12; size: few; CDR3: ASVDRGFADTQY
V: TRBV10-3; J: TRBJ1-1; length: 13; size: NA; CDR3: AIRTGVGMNTEAF
V: TRBV13; J: TRBJ2-7; length: 13; size: once; CDR3: ASSLRPDHYYEQY
V: TRBV5-4; J: TRBJ2-1; length: 11; size: many; CDR3: ASSLASRGEQF